The subject of this entry is one T cell receptor (beta chain). What it recognizes is unknown. This record belongs to a study of cytomegalovirus exposure and HLA in healthy donors. The donors, nominally healthy at sampling, likely had unrecorded immune exposures. Overall study findings and caveats: TCR beta chain V- and J-gene trimming was linked, in a later analysis, to a missense variant in DCLRE1C. TCR beta V segments were, for the most part, productive about 87% or about 30% of the time in an earlier analysis.

The CDR3 has 14 residues. Trimming shortened V by 5 bases and J by 3 bases, and 14 bases separated the two germline ends. Vbeta (60) and Jbeta (13) primers were used in the PCR. Authors' methods: Roughly 10 million shared chains were among tens of millions of unique TCR beta chains counted in a later analysis. This table comes from immunoSEQ multiplex PCR, and its TCRdb copy is limited to in-frame clones, with some not included. V and J calls plus clone size are reproduced from that table; the DNA served to infer D and trimming. The sample yields about 140,000 clones, 75% to 85% seen once. The origin of this receptor is a man aged 50 to 59 in good health and CMV-seronegative. Sequences were obtained from PBMCs. The rearrangement links TRBV23-1 to TRBJ2-7; possible D gene TRBD1, 6 bases. TRBV23-1 is filed as an ORF, its function uncertain. The CDR3 region is CASSIGGPNYEQYF. CDR3 DNA: TGCGCCAGCAGTATAGGGGGACCTAACTACGAGCAGTACTTC.